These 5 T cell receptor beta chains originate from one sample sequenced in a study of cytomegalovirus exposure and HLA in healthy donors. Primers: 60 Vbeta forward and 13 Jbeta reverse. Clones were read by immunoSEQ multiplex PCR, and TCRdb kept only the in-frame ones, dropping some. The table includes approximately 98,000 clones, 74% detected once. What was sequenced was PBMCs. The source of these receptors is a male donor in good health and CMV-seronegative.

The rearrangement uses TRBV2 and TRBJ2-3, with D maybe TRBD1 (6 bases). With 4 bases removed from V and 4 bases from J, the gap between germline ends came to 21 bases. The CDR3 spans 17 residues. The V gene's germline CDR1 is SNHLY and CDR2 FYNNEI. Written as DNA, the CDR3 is TGTGCCAGCAGTGTTCATGAGAGAAGGGGGATCGCAGATACGCAGTATTTT. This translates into CASSVHERRGIADTQYF.

The CDR3 loop reads CASSLTGAYEQYF. The CDR3 region has the DNA TGTGCCAGCAGTTTGACAGGGGCCTACGAGCAGTACTTC. The chain employs TRBV28 and TRBJ2-7, with TRBD1 matching over 8 bases. The germline CDR1 and CDR2 sequences are MDHEN and SYDVKM. Trimming took 3 bases from V and 2 from J; bases not matched to a gene: 0. CDR3 length: 13 residues.

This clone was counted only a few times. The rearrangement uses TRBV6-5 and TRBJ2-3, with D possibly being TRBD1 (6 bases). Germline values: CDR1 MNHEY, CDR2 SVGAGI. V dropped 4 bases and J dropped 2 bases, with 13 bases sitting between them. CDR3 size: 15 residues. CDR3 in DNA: TGTGCCAGCAGTTTGACAGGCGTGGACACAGATACGCAGTATTTT. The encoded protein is CASSLTGVDTDTQYF.

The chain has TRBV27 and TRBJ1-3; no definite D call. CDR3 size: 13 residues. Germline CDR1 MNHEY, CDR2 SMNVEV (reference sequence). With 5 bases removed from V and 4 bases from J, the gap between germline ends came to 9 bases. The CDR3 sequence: CASSPHYGNTIYF. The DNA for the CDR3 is TGTGCCAGCAGTCCCCACTACGGAAACACCATATATTTT.

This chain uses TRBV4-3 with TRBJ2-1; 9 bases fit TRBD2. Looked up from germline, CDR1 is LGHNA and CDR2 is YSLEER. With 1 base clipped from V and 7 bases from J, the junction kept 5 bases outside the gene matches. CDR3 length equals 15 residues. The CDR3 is CASSQVAGGVNEQFF. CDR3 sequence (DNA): TGCGCCAGCAGCCAAGTCGCGGGAGGGGTGAATGAGCAGTTCTTC.